These 3 T cell receptor beta chains were all obtained from the same sample, sequenced in a study of T cells in localized non-small cell lung cancer (dated by TCRdb to 2018 to 2020). The method behind the library was the immunoSEQ multiplex PCR assay. TCRdb retrieved this table from immuneACCESS and kept in-frame rearrangements only. Not all clones are present; in checked studies, unresolved V genes account for under half, and no reason is known for the remainder. This sample is represented by around 94,000 clones; approximately 86% of them were singletons. The top ten clones comprise 15% of the sample. The sample consisted of peripheral blood, taken before any cancer treatment. The receptors come from a man aged 40-75 years with stage I squamous cell lung carcinoma.

This chain uses TRBV5-1 with TRBJ2-2, with D hard to call. Per germline, CDR1 SGHRS and CDR2 YFSETQ. The CDR3 is 16 amino acids. The V end lost 0 bases, the J end lost 4 bases, and 13 bases lay between the germline ends. The CDR3 protein is CASSLVRVRGTGELFF. The CDR3 DNA follows: TGCGCCAGCAGCTTGGTTAGGGTCAGAGGCACCGGGGAGCTGTTTTTT. Filled out from reference TRBV5-1 and TRBJ2-2, the complete variable domain reads KAGVTQTPRYLIKTRGQQVTLSCSPISGHRSVSWYQQTPGQGLQFLFEYFSETQRNKGNFPGRFSGRQFSNSRSEMNVSTLELGDSALYLCASSLVRVRGTGELFFGEGSRLTVL.

CDR3 coding DNA: TGCGCCAGCAGCTCATACGGGACAGCGAGCTCGGGGACTAACTATGGCTACACCTTC. Translated: CASSSYGTASSGTNYGYTF. The V call is TRBV5-1, the J call TRBJ1-2, with 7 bases matching TRBD1. CDR3 length: 19 residues. Per germline, CDR1 SGHRS and CDR2 YFSETQ. Trimming cost V 3 bases and J 0 bases; bases outside gene matches: 17.

The rearrangement links TRBV9 to TRBJ2-1; D is undetermined. CDR1 and CDR2 (germline): SGDLS, YYNGEE. The length of the CDR3 is 14 residues. The ends were cut back, 0 bases at V and 6 bases at J, with 10 bases in the middle. The CDR3, as DNA: TGTGCCAGCAGCGTAGGGTCAGGAAGCAATGAGCAGTTCTTC. Translating gives CASSVGSGSNEQFF.